The 25 T cell receptor beta chains reported below all come from one sample, sequenced in a study of blood T cells in healthy people across ages. The use of a sample-barcoded 5' primer and a J-beta primer mix characterized a second PCR of roughly 6 to 11 cycles. TCRdb analysed the 5' RACE reads with MiXCR anew, one entry per CDR3 protein. The sample lists about 680,000 distinct CDR3 sequences; roughly 50% were seen once. Sequences were obtained from blood. Receptors originate from an older woman in good health.

The chain employs TRBV5-1 and TRBJ2-5; TRBD1 is a possible D gene (6 bases). This CDR3 comprises 14 residues. Per the germline V gene, CDR1 is SGHRS and CDR2 is YFSETQ. Trimming took off 5 bases at V and 1 base at J, with 12 bases between the two ends. CDR3 nucleotides: TGCGCCAGCAGTGGCAGGGGAAGCCAAGAGACCCAGTACTTC. This encodes CASSGRGSQETQYF. The full variable domain, with the rest looked up from reference TRBV5-1 and TRBJ2-5, is KAGVTQTPRYLIKTRGQQVTLSCSPISGHRSVSWYQQTPGQGLQFLFEYFSETQRNKGNFPGRFSGRQFSNSRSEMNVSTLELGDSALYLCASSGRGSQETQYFGPGTRLLVL.

The chain has TRBV9 and TRBJ1-4; 9 bases fit TRBD1. J lost 0 bases, V lost 4 bases, and 10 bases had no gene match. Germline loops: CDR1 SGDLS, CDR2 YYNGEE. The CDR3 is 18 residues long. The CDR3 region has the DNA TGTGCCAGCAGCCCAAGGACAGGGGCTAGTGCAACTAATGAAAAACTGTTTTTT. Translation gives CASSPRTGASATNEKLFF. The full variable domain, its missing parts supplied by reference TRBV9 and TRBJ1-4, is DSGVTQTPKHLITATGQRVTLRCSPRSGDLSVYWYQQSLDQGLQFLIQYYNGEERAKGNILERFSAQQFPDLHSELNLSSLELGDSALYFCASSPRTGASATNEKLFFGSGTQLSVL.

The chain carries TRBV9 and TRBJ2-3; D is uncertain. The V gene lost 0 bases and the J gene lost 4 bases, with 12 bases spanning the gap. This CDR3 spans 15 amino acids. Germline V gene lookup returns CDR1 SGDLS and CDR2 YYNGEE. Here the CDR3 reads CASSVAVGEADTQYF. Here the CDR3 DNA reads TGTGCCAGCAGCGTAGCTGTGGGCGAGGCAGATACGCAGTATTTT.

V and J are TRBV5-1 and TRBJ1-4; 10 bases are shared with TRBD1. V was pared by 4 bases and J by 3 bases, with 3 bases of the junction left unmatched. The length of the CDR3 is 15 residues. Looked up from germline, CDR1 is SGHRS and CDR2 is YFSETQ. The CDR3 here is CASSDDRGPNEKLFF. For the CDR3, the DNA is TGCGCCAGCAGCGACGACAGGGGGCCTAATGAAAAACTGTTTTTT.

The chain joins TRBV28 to TRBJ1-4; perhaps TRBD1 as D (6 bases). This CDR3 has 15 residues. V lost 3 bases and J 8 bases, leaving 16 bases between the germline ends. Germline V gene lookup returns CDR1 MDHEN and CDR2 SYDVKM. CDR3 bases: TGTGCCAGCAGTTTGATGGGGGGCGCAGGGGAAAAACTGTTTTTT. Amino acids: CASSLMGGAGEKLFF.

This clonotype has only a few counts. The J gene is TRBJ2-5, the V gene TRBV18; D gene uncertain. V lost 6 bases and J 11 bases, leaving 25 bases between the germline ends. CDR3 length equals 15 residues. The germline CDR1 and CDR2 sequences are KGHSH and LQKENI. CDR3 sequence reads: CASSTPDRASDEQYF. The CDR3 DNA reads TGTGCCAGCTCGACCCCCGATAGAGCGTCGGATGAGCAGTACTTC.

The V and J genes are TRBV24-1 and TRBJ2-3; no reliable D call. Trimming left V 5 bases short and J 4 bases short, with 3 bases between. The CDR3 spans 11 residues. Germline CDR1 KGHDR, CDR2 SFDVKD. CDR3 region: CATSGADTQYF. The CDR3 nucleotides are TGTGCCACCAGTGGTGCAGATACGCAGTATTTT.

The J gene is TRBJ2-6, the V gene TRBV27; D not certain. The CDR3 runs 20 residues. CDR1 MNHEY and CDR2 SMNVEV come from the germline V gene (reference sequence). The V end was cut by 2 bases, the J end by 2 bases, with 22 bases between. The CDR3 loop is CASSLTFQVAGLPGANVLTF. CDR3 nucleotides: TGTGCCAGCAGTTTAACCTTCCAGGTAGCAGGCCTTCCTGGGGCCAACGTCCTGACTTTC.

This clonotype showed up just a few times. This chain uses TRBV7-2 with TRBJ2-5; maybe TRBD2 (5 bases). V dropped 5 bases and J dropped 5 bases, with 18 bases sitting between them. The germline CDR1 and CDR2 sequences are SGHTA and FQGNSA. The CDR3 is made up of 15 amino acids. CDR3 nucleotide sequence: TGTGCCAGCAGCCCTAGCCTTGGGAGTCGCGAGACCCAGTACTTC. Translating gives CASSPSLGSRETQYF.

Notes on this clonotype: The junction and the germline gene differ at one end; a read error may be behind it. The V and J genes are TRBV9 and TRBJ2-4, with 8 bases matching TRBD1. The DNA end is a closer match to TRBJ2-7, so the J assignment may be wrong. Germline CDR1 and CDR2: SGDLS and YYNGEE. The CDR3 length is 15 residues. The CDR3 here is CTSSVAAGGLYEQYF. In DNA, the CDR3 is TGTACCAGCAGCGTAGCCGCAGGGGGCCTCTACGAGCAGTACTTC.

This clonotype was seen only a few times. The chain uses TRBV4-3 and TRBJ2-5, with TRBD2 matching 7 bases. Germline V CDR1 and CDR2: LGHNA, YSLEER. This CDR3 is built from 14 residues. Germline trimming cut 0 bases from V and 5 bases from J; bases unmatched to any gene: 3. CDR3 amino acids: CASSQDGGSETQYF. The CDR3 coding sequence is TGCGCCAGCAGCCAAGACGGCGGGAGTGAGACCCAGTACTTC.

This chain uses TRBV27 with TRBJ2-1; 7 bases align to TRBD2. CDR1 and CDR2 (germline): MNHEY, SMNVEV (reference sequence). Losses at the gene ends were 0 bases for V and 1 base for J; bases not matched to a gene: 9. The CDR3 is 18 residues long. The DNA of the CDR3 is TGTGCCAGCAGTTTATCGAGCAAAGCGGGACCTTCCTACAATGAGCAGTTCTTC. It translates to CASSLSSKAGPSYNEQFF.

This clonotype occurred many times. The chain carries TRBV6-2 or TRBV6-3 and TRBJ2-1; 7 bases agree with TRBD2. The junction had 11 bases not matched to a gene; V was cut back by 5 bases and J by 1 base. Germline assignment: CDR1 MNHEY and CDR2 SVGEGT. The CDR3 sequence is 17 residues long. The CDR3 sequence is CASSRSQTSRSYNEQFF. CDR3 DNA: TGTGCCAGCAGTCGGAGCCAGACTAGCCGATCCTACAATGAGCAGTTCTTC.

CDR3 DNA sequence: TGTGCCAGCAGCCAAGAGGAGGGGATCGGGTTGGGCTACACCTTC. Its translation: CASSQEEGIGLGYTF. The chain carries TRBV4-2 and TRBJ1-2; D is possibly TRBD1 (5 bases). The CDR3 extends over 15 amino acids. Germline V gene sequence: CDR1 LGHNA, CDR2 YNFKEQ. The V end lost 0 bases, the J end lost 8 bases, and 16 bases lay between the germline ends.

The V gene is TRBV2, the J gene TRBJ2-3, with D possibly matching TRBD1 (6 bases). The CDR3 has 13 residues. Trimming removed 6 bases at V and 3 bases at J, with 10 bases between. Per germline, CDR1 SNHLY and CDR2 FYNNEI. This CDR3 reads CASRPQGTDTQYF. DNA for the CDR3: TGTGCCAGCAGACCGCAGGGGACAGATACGCAGTATTTT. Full variable domain (remainder filled in from reference TRBV2 and TRBJ2-3): EPEVTQTPSHQVTQMGQEVILRCVPISNHLYFYWYRQILGQKVEFLVSFYNNEISEKSEIFDDQFSVERPDGSNFTLKIRSTKLEDSAMYFCASRPQGTDTQYFGPGTRLTVL.

This clonotype was observed a few times. V and J are TRBV10-3 and TRBJ2-1, with 8 bases fitting TRBD2. Trimming cost V 7 bases and J 1 base; bases outside gene matches: 9. Germline CDR1 is ENHRY and CDR2 is SYGVKD. CDR3 size: 16 residues. The CDR3 spells CAITEGLAPSYNEQFF. The CDR3 DNA sequence: TGTGCCATCACCGAAGGACTAGCTCCGTCCTACAATGAGCAGTTCTTC.

A word on this clonotype: A much larger clone sits a single nucleotide away, making a read error possible. V is TRBV20-1 and J is TRBJ2-1, with D possibly TRBD2 on 6 matching bases. The CDR3 has 11 amino acids. Germline-derived CDR1 and CDR2 are DFQATT and SNEGSKA (reference sequence). Trimming shortened V by 5 bases and J by 13 bases, and 15 bases separated the two germline ends. In nucleotides, the CDR3 is TGCAGTGCTTGGACTAAAGAGACCCAGTTCTTC. This encodes CSAWTKETQFF.

The J gene is TRBJ2-3, the V gene TRBV9; 11 bases match TRBD2. The CDR3 runs to 16 residues. CDR1 and CDR2 (germline): SGDLS, YYNGEE. J lost 3 bases, V lost 1 base, and 4 bases had no gene match. The chain's CDR3 is CASSVMTSGTTDTQYF. In nucleotides, the CDR3 is TGTGCCAGCAGCGTAATGACTAGCGGGACTACAGATACGCAGTATTTT.

This clonotype has only a few counts. CDR3 protein: CASSVGVSGEETQYF. The CDR3 coding sequence is TGTGCCAGCAGCGTAGGAGTTAGCGGGGAAGAGACCCAGTACTTC. The gene calls are TRBV9 and TRBJ2-5; 8 bases align to TRBD2. V dropped 0 bases and J dropped 3; count of bases not matched to a gene: 4. CDR1 SGDLS and CDR2 YYNGEE come from the germline V gene. This CDR3 contains 15 residues.

The rearrangement joins TRBV27 to TRBJ1-2, with a tentative D call TRBD1 (5 bases). CDR1 and CDR2 (germline): MNHEY, SMNVEV (reference sequence). V was trimmed by 6 bases and J by 2 bases, leaving 10 bases between them. The CDR3 is 13 amino acids. The CDR3 region has the DNA TGTGCCAGCAGCGGGGGGTCGAACTATGGCTACACCTTC. It specifies CASSGGSNYGYTF.

This clonotype was seen once. The chain couples TRBV12-3 or TRBV12-4 to TRBJ1-6, with no clear D. V shed 0 bases and J shed 5 bases, with 5 bases lying between them. The CDR3 has 14 residues. CDR3 residues: CASSLADNNSPLHF. CDR3 DNA: TGTGCCAGCAGTTTAGCAGATAATAATTCACCCCTCCACTTT.

This clonotype turned up a few times. The chain joins TRBV11-3 to TRBJ2-1, with TRBD2 identical over 7 bases. Germline V lookup: CDR1 SGHNT, CDR2 YENEEA. With V trimmed by 5 bases and J by 4 bases, 2 bases remained unmatched. This CDR3 region has 13 residues. CDR3 in amino acids: CASSQGLYNEQFF. CDR3 DNA: TGTGCCAGCAGCCAGGGACTATACAATGAGCAGTTCTTC.

The chain joins TRBV7-2 to TRBJ2-1, with TRBD1 matching 7 bases. CDR1 is SGHTA, CDR2 FQGNSA, per germline. The CDR3 totals 14 residues. The V segment lost 4 bases and the J segment 3 bases; nucleotides outside the gene matches: 3. The CDR3 loop is CASSSTGIYNEQFF. The CDR3 DNA reads TGTGCCAGCAGCTCGACAGGGATCTACAATGAGCAGTTCTTC. Full variable domain (outside the CDR3, taken from reference TRBV7-2 and TRBJ2-1): GAGVSQSPSNKVTEKGKDVELRCDPISGHTALYWYRQSLGQGLEFLIYFQGNSAPDKSGLPSDRFSAERTGGSVSTLTIQRTQQEDSAVYLCASSSTGIYNEQFFGPGTRLTVL.

V and J are TRBV29-1 and TRBJ2-1; weak D call: TRBD2 (6 bases). The end of the DNA aligns better with TRBJ2-7, so the J call may be wrong. The CDR3 spans 16 residues. CDR1 SQVTM and CDR2 ANQGSEA come from the germline V gene. CDR3 nucleotide sequence: TGCAGCGTTGGGGGCGACTGGGGAGGCTCCTACAATGAGCAGTACTTC. Its protein is CSVGGDWGGSYNEQYF.

This clonotype was seen repeatedly, ten times or more. The chain has TRBV20-1 and TRBJ2-5; TRBD2 agrees at 13 bases. The CDR3 is made up of 15 amino acids. Unmatched junction bases numbered 9, after V lost 6 bases and J lost 5 bases. In germline, CDR1 is DFQATT, CDR2 SNEGSKA (reference sequence). DNA for the CDR3: TGCAGTGCGAGGACTAGCGGGAGTACGGTGGAGACCCAGTACTTC. Translation: CSARTSGSTVETQYF.